This T cell receptor (beta chain) was recorded in a study of T cell responses to AZD1222 COVID-19 vaccine. Notes on the study in general: All repertoire sampling was performed exclusively after the peak T cell response.

Repertoires were generated with immunoSEQ multiplex PCR, while TCRdb's copy carries only in-frame clones and drops some. Of under 100,000 clones in the sample, approximately 83% were seen once. This clone showed up just once. The antigen is unknown. Germline CDR1 and CDR2: ENHRY and SYGVKD. The CDR3 extends over 14 amino acids. Losses at the gene ends were 0 bases for V and 7 bases for J; bases not matched to a gene: 1. The J gene is TRBJ1-3, the V gene TRBV10-3; TRBD1 agrees at 9 bases. The sample in question was peripheral blood, obtained 28 days after the second AZD1222 dose. This sequence was found in an adult who received the AZD1222 COVID-19 vaccine. CDR3 protein: CAISESGQGNTIYF. As DNA, the CDR3 is TGTGCCATCAGTGAGTCCGGACAGGGGAACACCATATATTTT.